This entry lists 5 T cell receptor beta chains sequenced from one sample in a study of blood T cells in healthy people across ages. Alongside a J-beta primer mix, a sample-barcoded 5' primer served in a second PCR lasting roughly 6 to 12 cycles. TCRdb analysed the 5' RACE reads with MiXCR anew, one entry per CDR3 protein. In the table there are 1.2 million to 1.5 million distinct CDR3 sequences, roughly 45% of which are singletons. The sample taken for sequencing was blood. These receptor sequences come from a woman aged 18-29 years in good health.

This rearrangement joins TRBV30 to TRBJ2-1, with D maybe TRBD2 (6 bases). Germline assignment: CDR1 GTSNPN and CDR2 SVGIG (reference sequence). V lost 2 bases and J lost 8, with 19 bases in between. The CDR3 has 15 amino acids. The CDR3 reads CAWSRPDKAGYEQFF. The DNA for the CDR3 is TGTGCCTGGAGTCGTCCGGACAAAGCGGGCTATGAGCAGTTCTTC.

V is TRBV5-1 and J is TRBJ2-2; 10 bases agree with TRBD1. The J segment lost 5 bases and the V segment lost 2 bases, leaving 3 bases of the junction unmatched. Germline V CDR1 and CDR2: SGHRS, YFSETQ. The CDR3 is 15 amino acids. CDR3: CASSFGTGETGELFF. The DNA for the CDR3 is TGCGCCAGCAGCTTTGGGACAGGGGAAACCGGGGAGCTGTTTTTT.

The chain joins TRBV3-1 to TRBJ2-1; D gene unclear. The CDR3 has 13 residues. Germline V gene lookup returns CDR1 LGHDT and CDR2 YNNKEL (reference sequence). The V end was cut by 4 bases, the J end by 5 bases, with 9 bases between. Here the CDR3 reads CASSPDRHNEQFF. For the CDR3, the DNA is TGTGCCAGCAGCCCGGACCGACACAATGAGCAGTTCTTC.

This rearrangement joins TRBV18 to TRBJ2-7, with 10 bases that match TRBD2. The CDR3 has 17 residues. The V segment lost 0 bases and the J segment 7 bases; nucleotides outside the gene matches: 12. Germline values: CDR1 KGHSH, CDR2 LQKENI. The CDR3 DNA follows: TGTGCCAGCTCACCACCGAATGGACTAGCGGTTTTCTATGAGCAGTACTTC. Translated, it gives CASSPPNGLAVFYEQYF.

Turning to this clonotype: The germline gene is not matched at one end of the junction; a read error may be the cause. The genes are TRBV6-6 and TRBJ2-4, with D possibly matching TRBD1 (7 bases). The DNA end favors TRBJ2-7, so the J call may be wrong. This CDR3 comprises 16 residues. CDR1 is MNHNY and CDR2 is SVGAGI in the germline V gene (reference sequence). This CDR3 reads CASSYPAGQKTYEQYF. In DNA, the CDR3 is TGCGCCAGCAGTTACCCTGCGGGACAGAAGACCTACGAGCAGTACTTC.